These 28 T cell receptor beta chains originate from one sample sequenced in a study of CD8 T cells in ankylosing spondylitis. MiXCR was run by TCRdb on the 5' RACE reads, yielding one entry per CDR3 protein. The sample comprises about 160,000 distinct CDR3 sequences, more than 40% of which are singletons, and roughly 15% rests with the top ten. Material: synovial fluid, either unsorted or a sorted T cell fraction (not recorded which). These receptors were taken from a male donor with ankylosing spondylitis.

This clonotype was seen only a few times. The CDR3 is CASSLDSGSETGELFF. The CDR3 DNA follows: TGTGCCAGCAGTTTAGATAGCGGGAGTGAAACCGGGGAGCTGTTTTTT. The chain recombines TRBV6-2 or TRBV6-3 with TRBJ2-2; 9 bases match TRBD2. Germline CDR1 MNHEY, CDR2 SVGEGT. CDR3 length equals 16 residues. V lost 4 bases to trimming and J lost 5 bases; unmatched junction nucleotides: 8.

The chain uses TRBV27 and TRBJ1-1; D remains unclear. Trimming left V 3 bases short and J 9 bases short, with 14 bases between. The V gene's germline CDR1 is MNHEY and CDR2 SMNVEV (reference sequence). The CDR3 contains 13 residues. The CDR3 protein is CASSLAGPLKAFF. The CDR3 region has the DNA TGTGCCAGCAGTTTGGCCGGCCCCCTGAAAGCTTTCTTT.

This clonotype was observed a few times. The V gene is TRBV7-9, the J gene TRBJ1-4; 7 bases line up with TRBD1. In germline, CDR1 is SEHNR, CDR2 FQNEAQ (reference sequence). Germline trimming cut 4 bases from V and 5 bases from J; bases unmatched to any gene: 10. This CDR3 spans 16 amino acids. The CDR3 nucleotides are TGTGCCAGCAGCTCCCTTGACAGGGAGGAGAATGAAAAACTGTTTTTT. Amino acids: CASSSLDREENEKLFF. The complete variable domain, with remaining parts taken from reference TRBV7-9 and TRBJ1-4, reads DTGVSQNPRHKITKRGQNVTFRCDPISEHNRLYWYRQTLGQGPEFLTYFQNEAQLEKSRLLSDRFSAERPKGSFSTLEIQRTEQGDSAMYLCASSSLDREENEKLFFGSGTQLSVL.

This clonotype was picked up many times. V and J are TRBV7-2 and TRBJ2-3; no definite D call. Looked up from germline, CDR1 is SGHTA and CDR2 is FQGNSA. The V and J ends lost 5 bases and 0 bases respectively, with 12 bases between them. This CDR3 region has 15 residues. The CDR3 here is CASSPAGGSTDTQYF. The CDR3 DNA follows: TGTGCCAGCAGCCCCGCCGGCGGAAGCACAGATACGCAGTATTTT.

This clonotype has only a few counts. The chain carries TRBV15 and TRBJ2-2; TRBD2 might be the D (5 bases). Trimming removed 5 bases from V and 4 bases from J, with 8 bases in between. Germline V lookup: CDR1 LNHNV, CDR2 YYDKDF (reference sequence). This CDR3 spans 13 amino acids. The CDR3 reads CATSASSTGELFF. DNA for the CDR3: TGTGCCACCAGCGCTAGCTCCACCGGGGAGCTGTTTTTT. The full variable domain, with the rest looked up from reference TRBV15 and TRBJ2-2, is DAMVIQNPRYQVTQFGKPVTLSCSQTLNHNVMYWYQQKSSQAPKLLFHYYDKDFNNEADTPDNFQSRRPNTSFCFLDIRSPGLGDTAMYLCATSASSTGELFFGEGSRLTVL.

This clonotype came up a few times. This chain connects TRBV11-1 to TRBJ2-1; no firm D call. Per the germline V gene, CDR1 is SGHAT and CDR2 is FQDESV (reference sequence). The CDR3 extends over 15 amino acids. The V and J ends lost 0 bases and 0 bases respectively, with 6 bases between them. The CDR3 loop reads CASSLAENSYNEQFF. In DNA, the CDR3 is TGTGCCAGCAGCTTAGCGGAGAACTCCTACAATGAGCAGTTCTTC.

The chain joins TRBV27 to TRBJ2-5; 8 positions agree with TRBD2. From germline, CDR1 is MNHEY and CDR2 SMNVEV (reference sequence). The CDR3 consists of 14 residues. With 4 bases clipped from V and 5 bases from J, the junction kept 6 bases outside the gene matches. CDR3 nucleotides: TGTGCCAGCAGTTCCGGGGGGGCCGGGGAGACCCAGTACTTC. It is translated as CASSSGGAGETQYF.

This clonotype was found a few times. The chain carries TRBV27 and TRBJ2-3; D is possibly TRBD2 (6 bases). With 0 bases removed from V and 2 bases from J, the gap between germline ends came to 21 bases. The CDR3 contains 19 residues. Germline CDR1 and CDR2: MNHEY and SMNVEV (reference sequence). As DNA, the CDR3 is TGTGCCAGCAGTTTATCCGGCCGAGGGGACTGGGAATTCACAGATACGCAGTATTTT. Protein sequence: CASSLSGRGDWEFTDTQYF.

A few counts support this clonotype. V is TRBV6-5 and J is TRBJ2-1; D not certain. Germline V gene sequence: CDR1 MNHEY, CDR2 SVGAGI. V lost 2 bases, J lost 2 bases, and 10 bases lay in between. The CDR3 spans 15 residues. The CDR3 reads CASSYGAVPYNEQFF. The CDR3 coding sequence is TGTGCCAGCAGTTACGGCGCGGTGCCCTACAATGAGCAGTTCTTC.

This clonotype was recorded many times. The chain combines TRBV3-1 with TRBJ1-2, with D tentatively TRBD1 (5 bases). CDR1 is LGHDT, CDR2 YNNKEL, per germline (reference sequence). The CDR3 is 15 residues long. V was clipped by 3 bases and J by 4 bases, with 15 bases between them. The CDR3, as DNA: TGTGCCAGCAGCCACGGGACTAACCCCCTCTATGGCTACACCTTC. It specifies CASSHGTNPLYGYTF.

The rearrangement uses TRBV20-1 and TRBJ2-1; TRBD1 aligns across 9 bases. The CDR3 totals 16 residues. J gave up 3 bases and V 2 bases, and 8 bases lay outside the gene matches. Germline CDR1 reads DFQATT; CDR2 reads SNEGSKA (reference sequence). The CDR3 DNA reads TGCAGTGCTAGACCGCGGGGACAGGGTAGCTACAATGAGCAGTTCTTC. It is translated as CSARPRGQGSYNEQFF.

The V gene is TRBV5-1, the J gene TRBJ2-1, with unresolved D. CDR1 is SGHRS and CDR2 is YFSETQ in the germline V gene. The CDR3 length is 13 residues. V gave up 7 bases and J gave up 6 bases, with 14 bases separating them. Written as DNA, the CDR3 is TGCGCCAGCGGAAACCAGTGGTCCAATGAGCAGTTCTTC. It is translated as CASGNQWSNEQFF.

CDR3 nucleotide sequence: TGTGCCAGCAGTGAAGAAGCAGGGGGAAATTCACCCCTCCACTTT. The encoded protein is CASSEEAGGNSPLHF. The V gene is TRBV6-1, the J gene TRBJ1-6; TRBD1 aligns across 7 bases. Germline CDR1 is MNHNS and CDR2 is SASEGT. J lost 7 bases, V lost 1 base, and 4 bases had no gene match. The CDR3 contains 15 residues.

V and J are TRBV5-1 and TRBJ1-2; D is possibly TRBD1 (5 bases). V lost 4 bases and J lost 4, with 17 bases in between. The germline CDR1 and CDR2 sequences are SGHRS and YFSETQ. This CDR3 has 15 amino acids. CDR3 region: CASSPGWGRGYGYTF. The CDR3 DNA sequence: TGCGCCAGCAGCCCCGGTTGGGGCCGGGGCTATGGCTACACCTTC.

The rearrangement uses TRBV20-1 and TRBJ1-5; D is perhaps TRBD1 (5 bases). CDR3 length: 16 amino acids. The V end was cut by 4 bases, the J end by 3 bases, with 19 bases between. From germline, CDR1 is DFQATT and CDR2 SNEGSKA (reference sequence). CDR3 amino acids: CSATQRRVTVNQPQHF. CDR3 in DNA: TGCAGTGCTACCCAAAGACGCGTGACAGTCAATCAGCCCCAGCATTTT.

The rearrangement joins TRBV18 to TRBJ1-1, with a possible D match to TRBD1 (5 bases). CDR3 length: 14 amino acids. Per the germline V gene, CDR1 is KGHSH and CDR2 is LQKENI. V was pared by 4 bases and J by 0 bases, with 9 bases between. The CDR3 DNA sequence: TGTGCCAGCTCACGGGGGAGGGTGAACACTGAAGCTTTCTTT. Protein product: CASSRGRVNTEAFF.

This clonotype was counted a few times. The chain carries TRBV20-1 and TRBJ2-3, with D hard to call. The CDR3 has 13 residues. CDR1 is DFQATT and CDR2 is SNEGSKA in the germline V gene (reference sequence). Trimming cost V 5 bases and J 3 bases, with 12 bases left between them. The CDR3 region has the DNA TGCAGTGCTCTACATTCTAGGACAGATACGCAGTATTTT. Translated: CSALHSRTDTQYF.

This clonotype came up a few times. The chain couples TRBV18 to TRBJ1-4; TRBD1 is a possible D gene (5 bases). V shed 1 base and J shed 4 bases, with 7 bases lying between them. The germline V gene encodes CDR1 KGHSH and CDR2 LQKENI. This CDR3 comprises 14 residues. The CDR3 region has the DNA TGTGCCAGCTCACCACGCGGGGGTAATGAAAAACTGTTTTTT. Protein: CASSPRGGNEKLFF.

This clonotype was seen a single time. The J gene is TRBJ2-2, the V gene TRBV5-1, with a weak D call TRBD1 (5 bases). The CDR3 is made up of 15 amino acids. Germline V gene data show CDR1 as SGHRS and CDR2 as YFSETQ. V was shortened by 7 bases and J by 2 bases, with 15 bases between the two germline ends. The DNA of the CDR3 is TGCGCCAGCCGAAGTAGGACACTTAACACCGGGGAGCTGTTTTTT. Translation gives CASRSRTLNTGELFF.

The chain carries TRBV6-2 or TRBV6-3 and TRBJ2-3; TRBD2 agrees at 7 bases. The CDR3 is made up of 16 amino acids. The V gene end was trimmed by 1 base and the J gene end by 3 bases; junction bases not matched to a gene: 7. The germline CDR1 and CDR2 sequences are MNHEY and SVGEGT. CDR3 protein: CASSYFASGVTDTQYF. In DNA form, the CDR3 reads TGTGCCAGCAGTTACTTCGCGAGCGGGGTGACAGATACGCAGTATTTT.

This chain uses TRBV5-1 with TRBJ2-2; 9 nucleotides align to TRBD1. Germline V CDR1 and CDR2: SGHRS, YFSETQ. This CDR3 is built from 15 residues. V lost 5 bases and J lost 4; bases outside the gene matches: 6. The CDR3 DNA reads as TGCGCCAGCAGGAGAACAGGGGGCAGCACCGGGGAGCTGTTTTTT. Amino acid sequence: CASRRTGGSTGELFF.

The V and J genes are TRBV4-1 and TRBJ1-5, with D maybe TRBD1 (6 bases). The V end was cut by 4 bases, the J end by 0 bases, with 10 bases between. This CDR3 comprises 15 residues. Germline-derived CDR1 and CDR2 are MGHRA and YSYEKL. The CDR3 reads CASSPNRDSNQPQHF. The CDR3 DNA sequence: TGCGCCAGCAGCCCGAACAGGGATAGCAATCAGCCCCAGCATTTT.

This clonotype was picked up a small number of times. This chain links TRBV7-9 with TRBJ1-1, with 9 positions matching TRBD1. Germline trimming cut 6 bases from V and 3 bases from J; bases unmatched to any gene: 14. The CDR3 contains 17 residues. Germline V gene data show CDR1 as SEHNR and CDR2 as FQNEAQ (reference sequence). The CDR3 nucleotides are TGTGCCAGCAGACCGCCGGGACAGGGATTATTGCACACTGAAGCTTTCTTT. It codes for CASRPPGQGLLHTEAFF.

This sequence joins TRBV7-9 and TRBJ1-1; 7 bases are shared with TRBD1. The germline V gene has CDR1 SEHNR and CDR2 FQNEAQ (reference sequence). The CDR3 loop spans 15 amino acids. Germline trimming cut 5 bases from V and 4 bases from J; bases unmatched to any gene: 10. CDR3 nucleotide sequence: TGTGCCAGCAGCGACGGGGTGACAGGGAGCACTGAAGCTTTCTTT. It yields the protein CASSDGVTGSTEAFF. Using reference TRBV7-9 and TRBJ1-1 for the parts outside the CDR3, the full variable domain is DTGVSQNPRHKITKRGQNVTFRCDPISEHNRLYWYRQTLGQGPEFLTYFQNEAQLEKSRLLSDRFSAERPKGSFSTLEIQRTEQGDSAMYLCASSDGVTGSTEAFFGQGTRLTVV.

V is TRBV12-3 or TRBV12-4 and J is TRBJ2-1, with D perhaps TRBD2 (6 bases). The CDR3 is 16 residues long. V was trimmed by 8 bases and J by 6 bases, leaving 23 bases between them. In DNA form, the CDR3 reads TGTGCCAGCCTCCCAATGGTAGCGGAGAGGGCCAATGAGCAGTTCTTC. Protein product: CASLPMVAERANEQFF.

The V and J genes are TRBV20-1 and TRBJ2-3; D possibly uses TRBD1 or TRBD2 (5 bases each). Per the germline V gene, CDR1 is DFQATT and CDR2 is SNEGSKA (reference sequence). V was trimmed by 4 bases and J by 6 bases, leaving 17 bases between them. The CDR3 runs 14 residues. CDR3: CSAKRDPNRDTQYF. The CDR3 nucleotides read TGCAGTGCTAAGAGGGACCCAAATCGGGATACGCAGTATTTT.

The V call is TRBV4-1, the J call TRBJ2-7, with TRBD1 matching over 9 bases. After removal of 2 bases from V and 2 bases from J, the junction contained 7 bases not matched to a gene. Germline assignment: CDR1 MGHRA and CDR2 YSYEKL. The CDR3 has 16 residues. The CDR3 sequence: CASSQPWGTGPYEQYF. CDR3 bases: TGCGCCAGCAGCCAACCGTGGGGGACAGGGCCCTACGAGCAGTACTTC.

The chain links TRBV10-3 to TRBJ1-4; D perhaps matches TRBD1 (5 bases). This CDR3 is 15 amino acids long. Germline lookup yields CDR1 ENHRY and CDR2 SYGVKD. Trimming took off 2 bases at V and 4 bases at J, with 11 bases between the two ends. CDR3 bases: TGTGCCATCAGTGAGACGGGACGGGATAATGAAAAACTGTTTTTT. It yields the protein CAISETGRDNEKLFF.